The present entry profiles one T cell receptor (beta chain) with its context. The data belong to a study of blood T cell repertoires in COVID-19. Trimming removed 6 bases from V and 0 bases from J; junction bases left unmatched: 4. From germline, CDR1 is SNHLY and CDR2 FYNNEI. The CDR3 runs to 17 residues. Sequencing used immunoSEQ multiplex PCR; TCRdb keeps in-frame clones, though not all of them. The table records hundreds of thousands of clones, 75% to 90% of them present only once. This TCR was sampled from a woman aged 25 to 39 with acute or convalescent COVID-19. V and J are TRBV2 and TRBJ2-6, with TRBD2 identical over 11 bases. The specimen was peripheral blood. The CDR3: CASSRLAGSSGANVLTF. CDR3 DNA: TGTGCCAGCAGCCGACTAGCGGGAAGCTCTGGGGCCAACGTCCTGACTTTC.